This T cell receptor beta chain was obtained from a study of low-dose radiotherapy and immunotherapy resistance in tumors. Overall study context: Per fraction, Cohort 1 was given 0.5 Gy every 2 weeks, for a total of 6.5 Gy. Dosing of intravenous cyclophosphamide at 200 mg/m2 occurred every two weeks and took place one day prior to radiation and immunotherapy. Aspirin 300 mg was given orally each day for four cycles from cycle 1 day 1.

Germline V lookup: CDR1 MRHNA, CDR2 SNTAGT. J lost 0 bases, V lost 5 bases, and 4 bases had no gene match. This CDR3 contains 15 residues. Primers targeting TRAV and TRBV primed first-strand cDNA, covering alpha and beta chains. A roughly 19-cycle PCR with a constant-region primer and V-primer adapter amplified TCRs. Through in vitro transcription, the mRNA that had been isolated was amplified. A single record per CDR3 protein comes from TCRdb applying MiXCR to the reads. The table records over 55,000 distinct CDR3 sequences, around 30% of them present only once. Time point here: before trial treatment. In this sample, this clonotype turned up a few times.

Sequencing used PBMCs, obtained before treatment. The V and J genes are TRBV6-4 and TRBJ2-1; 7 positions match TRBD2. The receptor was isolated from a female donor with ovarian cancer. The CDR3 sequence is CASSPSGNSYNEQFF. The CDR3, as DNA: TGTGCCAGCAGTCCTAGCGGTAACTCCTACAATGAGCAGTTCTTC.